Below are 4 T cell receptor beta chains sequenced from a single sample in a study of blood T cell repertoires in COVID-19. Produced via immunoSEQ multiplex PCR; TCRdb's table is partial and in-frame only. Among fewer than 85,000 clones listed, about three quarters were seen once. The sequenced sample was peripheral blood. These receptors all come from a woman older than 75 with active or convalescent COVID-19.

For the CDR3, the DNA is TGTGCCAGCAGCCCAGCTGGCGGGGGGGGCACAGATACGCAGTATTTT. Translated: CASSPAGGGGTDTQYF. The chain is built from TRBV7-2 and TRBJ2-3; TRBD2 matches 9 bases. Germline assignment: CDR1 SGHTA and CDR2 FQGNSA. Trimming removed 5 bases from V and 1 base from J; junction bases left unmatched: 7. CDR3 length: 16 amino acids.

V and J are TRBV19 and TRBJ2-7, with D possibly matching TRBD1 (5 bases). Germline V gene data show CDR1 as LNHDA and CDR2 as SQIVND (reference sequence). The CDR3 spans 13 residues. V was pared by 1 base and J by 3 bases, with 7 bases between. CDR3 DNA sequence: TGTGCCAGTAGTATAGGACAGTACTACGAGCAGTACTTC. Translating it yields CASSIGQYYEQYF.

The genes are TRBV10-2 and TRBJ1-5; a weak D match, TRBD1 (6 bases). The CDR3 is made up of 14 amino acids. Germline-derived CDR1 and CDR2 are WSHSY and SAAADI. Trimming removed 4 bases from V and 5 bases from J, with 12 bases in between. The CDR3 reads CASSVTGSDQPQHF. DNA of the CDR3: TGCGCCAGCAGTGTTACAGGGTCTGATCAGCCCCAGCATTTT.

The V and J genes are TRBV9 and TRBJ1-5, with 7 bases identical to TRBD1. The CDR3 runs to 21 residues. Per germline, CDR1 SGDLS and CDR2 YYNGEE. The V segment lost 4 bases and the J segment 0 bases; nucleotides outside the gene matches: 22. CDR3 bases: TGTGCCAGCAGCCCTATAGACGCCGACAGGGTAATTCACCATAGCAATCAGCCCCAGCATTTT. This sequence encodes CASSPIDADRVIHHSNQPQHF.